This T cell receptor (beta chain) was sequenced during a study of cytomegalovirus exposure and HLA in healthy donors. Study context: Among the roughly 370 genotyped donors, around 85% were placed in the Caucasian-associated ancestry cluster.

PCR primers comprised 60 Vbeta and 13 Jbeta primers. Clones were sequenced by immunoSEQ multiplex PCR, and TCRdb holds only the in-frame ones, with some missing. The sample consists of 50,000 to 65,000 clones, 70% to 75% of them appearing once. Per germline, CDR1 WSHSY and CDR2 SAAADI. Trimming cost V 7 bases and J 5 bases; bases outside gene matches: 10. This CDR3 has 14 residues. About this clone itself: Its antigen is not known.

General study points: CMV antigen specificity of a few CMV-associated chains was confirmed in vitro. Highest at DRB1 and lowest at HLA-C, TCR association rates differed among HLA loci in a later analysis.

The sequence was collected from a woman younger than 45 in good health and CMV-seronegative. The chain uses TRBV10-2 and TRBJ2-7; 8 bases fit TRBD1. Specimen: PBMCs. The CDR3 sequence is CASIKTGERDEQYF. The CDR3 region has the DNA TGCGCCAGCATTAAGACAGGGGAAAGAGACGAGCAGTACTTC.